The T cell receptor beta chain described here comes from a study of blood T cell repertoires in COVID-19. Trimming left V 0 bases short and J 0 bases short, with 14 bases between. The CDR3 extends over 18 amino acids. Germline V gives CDR1 ENHRY, CDR2 SYGVKD. Some clones are missing from TCRdb's copy, which holds only in-frame ones; the method was immunoSEQ multiplex PCR. The repertoire includes 30,000 to 35,000 clones, more than 75% of them detected once, and 7.4% sits in the top ten. The chain is built from TRBV10-3 and TRBJ2-2; D may be TRBD2 (6 bases). Sequencing input: peripheral blood. The TCR originated in a woman between 55 and 75 years old with acute or convalescent COVID-19. The CDR3 DNA is TGTGCCATCAGTGAGTCGATAACGCGGGGCACGAACACCGGGGAGCTGTTTTTT. This sequence encodes CAISESITRGTNTGELFF.